Each of the 2 T cell receptor beta chains below was sequenced from the same sample in a study of neurological immune-mediated disorders. TCRdb independently ran MiXCR on the 5' RACE reads; one entry per CDR3 protein. The sample holds about 35,000 distinct CDR3 sequences, 3.5% to 4% seen once. Input material: PBMCs. The receptors originated from a man in his thirties or forties with multiple sclerosis.

This clonotype was observed at least ten times. The chain carries TRBV5-1 and TRBJ2-2; no reliable D call. The CDR3 contains 15 residues. The germline CDR1 and CDR2 sequences are SGHRS and YFSETQ. V dropped 4 bases and J dropped 4 bases, with 14 bases sitting between them. The CDR3 nucleotides are TGCGCCAGCAGCGGAATAGCAGCAGGCACCGGGGAGCTGTTTTTT. It encodes CASSGIAAGTGELFF. The full variable domain, its missing parts supplied by reference TRBV5-1 and TRBJ2-2, is KAGVTQTPRYLIKTRGQQVTLSCSPISGHRSVSWYQQTPGQGLQFLFEYFSETQRNKGNFPGRFSGRQFSNSRSEMNVSTLELGDSALYLCASSGIAAGTGELFFGEGSRLTVL.

Ten or more counts support this clonotype. The chain recombines TRBV5-1 with TRBJ1-6; D gene ambiguous. V was trimmed by 0 bases and J by 9 bases, leaving 19 bases between them. Germline CDR1 is SGHRS and CDR2 is YFSETQ. The CDR3 length is 17 residues. The DNA of the CDR3 is TGCGCCAGCAGCTTGGAGGCTCGGGGAATCTCGGGTTCACCCCTCCACTTT. Its translation is CASSLEARGISGSPLHF.